A selection of T cell receptor beta chains follows, all from one sample in a study of human T cells and chemical hapten exposure. TCRdb itself ran the RACE reads through MiXCR, one entry per CDR3 protein. The data contain about 93,000 distinct CDR3 sequences, about 8.5% of them seen just once; the ten biggest clones take up just over 2.5%. The sequences come from whole blood, collected in connection with sensitization to the hapten diphenylcyclopropenone (DPC). The receptors stem from a man aged 40-55 years with alopecia areata. Some clones in this sample may be carry-over from other donors' samples. Both conserved end residues are part of each CDR3. D genes are given only for firm matches. Size is omitted from some rows. Given values are once, few, many or a class for expanded clones.

abundance: .; j_gene: TRBJ2-2; d_gene: .; v_gene: TRBV12-3/TRBV12-4; CDR3nt: TGTGCCAGCAGTTTAGACGAGGGTTGGGGATACGGGGAGCTGTTTTTT; CDR3aa: CASSLDEGWGYGELFF
abundance: many; j_gene: TRBJ1-1; d_gene: .; v_gene: TRBV7-3; CDR3nt: TGTGCCAGCAGCTTAACTGGAGATGGCTCTGAAGCTTTCTTT; CDR3aa: CASSLTGDGSEAFF
abundance: few; j_gene: TRBJ2-2; d_gene: .; v_gene: TRBV20-1; CDR3nt: TGCAGTGCTAGTTCGTGGGGCGGGACCGGGGAGCTGTTTTTT; CDR3aa: CSASSWGGTGELFF
abundance: .; j_gene: TRBJ2-7; d_gene: TRBD2; v_gene: TRBV28; CDR3nt: TGTGCCAGCAGTCTCGATACTAGCGGGAGTGCCTACGAGCAGTACTTC; CDR3aa: CASSLDTSGSAYEQYF
abundance: many; j_gene: TRBJ1-1; d_gene: .; v_gene: TRBV27; CDR3nt: TGTGCCAGCAGTTTCACATCGGTTCACACTGAAGCTTTCTTT; CDR3aa: CASSFTSVHTEAFF
abundance: .; j_gene: TRBJ1-1; d_gene: .; v_gene: TRBV27; CDR3nt: TGTGCCAGCAGTTTACCCGGTATTGAAGCTTTCTTT; CDR3aa: CASSLPGIEAFF
abundance: many; j_gene: TRBJ1-6; d_gene: .; v_gene: TRBV10-3; CDR3nt: TGTGCCATCAGTGAGTCACTTAGGGACAATTCACCCCTCCACTTT; CDR3aa: CAISESLRDNSPLHF
abundance: few; j_gene: TRBJ1-6; d_gene: .; v_gene: TRBV10-3; CDR3nt: TGTGCCACCCACAGCTCCTATAATTCACCCCTCCACTTT; CDR3aa: CATHSSYNSPLHF
abundance: few; j_gene: TRBJ1-2; d_gene: TRBD1; v_gene: TRBV5-4; CDR3nt: TGTGCCAGCAGCGCGGGAGGGACAGGGGGAACTAACTATGGCTACACCTTC; CDR3aa: CASSAGGTGGTNYGYTF
abundance: many; j_gene: TRBJ2-3; d_gene: .; v_gene: TRBV3-1; CDR3nt: TGTGCCAGCAGCCAAGATCTTCTAGCAAGGGATACGCAGTATTTT; CDR3aa: CASSQDLLARDTQYF
abundance: .; j_gene: TRBJ2-7; d_gene: .; v_gene: TRBV6-8; CDR3nt: TGTGCCAGCACCCCGTGGTGGCACGAGCAGTACTTC; CDR3aa: CASTPWWHEQYF
abundance: .; j_gene: TRBJ2-7; d_gene: .; v_gene: TRBV9; CDR3nt: TGTGCCAGCAGCGTAGACGCCGACTCCTACGAGCAGTACTTC; CDR3aa: CASSVDADSYEQYF
abundance: many; j_gene: TRBJ1-5; d_gene: .; v_gene: TRBV7-2; CDR3nt: TGTGCCAGCAGCCCCCCGGGCCTTCAAAATCAGCCCCAGCATTTT; CDR3aa: CASSPPGLQNQPQHF
abundance: many; j_gene: TRBJ1-5; d_gene: .; v_gene: TRBV27; CDR3nt: TGTGCCAGCAGCCGATGGTATAGCAATCAGCCCCAGCATTTT; CDR3aa: CASSRWYSNQPQHF
abundance: many; j_gene: TRBJ1-1; d_gene: .; v_gene: TRBV7-2; CDR3nt: TGTGCCAGCGGTGCGAGCGTAAACACTGAAGCTTTCTTT; CDR3aa: CASGASVNTEAFF
abundance: .; j_gene: TRBJ2-5; d_gene: .; v_gene: TRBV4-3; CDR3nt: TGCGCCAGCAGCCAAGATATGGGGGAGACCCAGTACTTC; CDR3aa: CASSQDMGETQYF
abundance: many; j_gene: TRBJ2-2; d_gene: TRBD2; v_gene: TRBV29-1; CDR3nt: TGCAGCGTTGAAACTAGCGGGAGCACCGGGGAGCTGTTTTTT; CDR3aa: CSVETSGSTGELFF
abundance: .; j_gene: TRBJ2-5; d_gene: TRBD1; v_gene: TRBV9; CDR3nt: TGTGCCAGCAGCGTCCACCCGGGACAGGGGGGCCTTAACATACAAGAGACCCAGTACTTC; CDR3aa: CASSVHPGQGGLNIQETQYF
abundance: few; j_gene: TRBJ2-5; d_gene: TRBD2; v_gene: TRBV10-3; CDR3nt: TGTGCCATCAGTGATAGGACTAGCGGGGGACAAGAGACCCAGTACTTC; CDR3aa: CAISDRTSGGQETQYF
abundance: few; j_gene: TRBJ2-1; d_gene: .; v_gene: TRBV4-3; CDR3nt: TGCGCCAGCAGCCAGAGTCGAGGGGGCAATGAGCAGTTCTTC; CDR3aa: CASSQSRGGNEQFF
abundance: few; j_gene: TRBJ2-3; d_gene: TRBD2; v_gene: TRBV11-2; CDR3nt: TGTGCCAGCAGCTCAAGAATGACTAGCGGGGACAACACAGATACGCAGTATTTT; CDR3aa: CASSSRMTSGDNTDTQYF
abundance: medium-sized; j_gene: TRBJ1-5; d_gene: .; v_gene: TRBV7-9; CDR3nt: TGTGCCAGCGGCCCGACGGAGAGCAATCAGCCCCAGCATTTT; CDR3aa: CASGPTESNQPQHF
abundance: few; j_gene: TRBJ1-2; d_gene: TRBD1; v_gene: TRBV3-1; CDR3nt: TGTGCCAGCAGCCGAAACCTCGACAGGGGCTCTGGCTACACCTTC; CDR3aa: CASSRNLDRGSGYTF
abundance: .; j_gene: TRBJ1-1; d_gene: .; v_gene: TRBV7-8; CDR3nt: TGTGCCAGCAGCTTAGCCTTAACAGGGTTCAACACTGAAGCTTTCTTT; CDR3aa: CASSLALTGFNTEAFF
abundance: few; j_gene: TRBJ2-1; d_gene: .; v_gene: TRBV6-2/TRBV6-3; CDR3nt: TGTGCCAGCAGGCCAGGACAGTACAATGAGCAGTTCTTC; CDR3aa: CASRPGQYNEQFF
abundance: few; j_gene: TRBJ2-3; d_gene: TRBD1; v_gene: TRBV12-3/TRBV12-4; CDR3nt: TGTGCCAGCCGAGGGACAGGGCGCGCAGATACGCAGTATTTT; CDR3aa: CASRGTGRADTQYF
abundance: .; j_gene: TRBJ1-2; d_gene: .; v_gene: TRBV7-9; CDR3nt: TGTGCCAGCAGCTTAGGCAGGGACTGGGGCTACACCTTC; CDR3aa: CASSLGRDWGYTF
abundance: .; j_gene: TRBJ2-1; d_gene: TRBD2; v_gene: TRBV12-3/TRBV12-4; CDR3nt: TGTGCCAGCAGCTCGGCGGGAGGGCCGTTCAATGAGCAGTTCTTC; CDR3aa: CASSSAGGPFNEQFF
abundance: few; j_gene: TRBJ1-1; d_gene: TRBD1; v_gene: TRBV12-3/TRBV12-4; CDR3nt: TGTGCCAGCGGGGGACAGGGGAGGAACACTGAAGCTTTCTTT; CDR3aa: CASGGQGRNTEAFF
abundance: many; j_gene: TRBJ2-1; d_gene: .; v_gene: TRBV5-1; CDR3nt: TGCGCCAGCAGCTTGGGAGGCGCGACTAGCTCCTACAATGAGCAGTTCTTC; CDR3aa: CASSLGGATSSYNEQFF